These 2 T cell receptor beta chains were sequenced from one sample in a study of OX40 agonist ivuxolimab in advanced cancers. Repertoires were generated with immunoSEQ multiplex PCR, while TCRdb's copy carries only in-frame clones and drops some. The data contain about 20,000 clones, 85% of them singletons. Source: CD4+ or CD8+ T cells sorted from blood, taken in a trial of the OX40 agonist ivuxolimab. The receptors here all came from an adult with an advanced solid tumor such as melanoma, head and neck, liver or kidney cancer.

The chain uses TRBV7-9 and TRBJ1-2; 8 nucleotides line up with TRBD1. The germline gives CDR1 SEHNR, CDR2 FQNEAQ (reference sequence). The CDR3 contains 16 residues. Trimming took 5 bases from V and 1 from J; bases not matched to a gene: 9. For the CDR3, the DNA is TGTGCCAGCAGCGTTCCCCCACAGGGGGGTAACTATGGCTACACCTTC. Translating gives CASSVPPQGGNYGYTF. The whole variable domain, filled in from reference TRBV7-9 and TRBJ1-2, reads DTGVSQNPRHKITKRGQNVTFRCDPISEHNRLYWYRQTLGQGPEFLTYFQNEAQLEKSRLLSDRFSAERPKGSFSTLEIQRTEQGDSAMYLCASSVPPQGGNYGYTFGSGTRLTVV.

Regarding this clone: This specimen includes other DNA sequences encoding the same CDR3. The chain employs TRBV27 and TRBJ2-5; D is ambiguous. V lost 5 bases and J lost 2, with 9 bases in between. CDR3 size: 13 residues. Germline V gives CDR1 MNHEY, CDR2 SMNVEV (reference sequence). The CDR3 spells CASSRVVQETQYF. Written as DNA, the CDR3 is TGTGCCAGCAGTCGGGTAGTTCAAGAGACCCAGTACTTC.